This T cell receptor (beta chain) appears in the sequencing data of a study of T cells in localized non-small cell lung cancer. Worth noting for this clone: The antigen is unknown.

Assay used: immunoSEQ multiplex PCR; TCRdb lists only in-frame clones, some missing. The sample records over 20,000 clones, more than 75% being singletons. Study results and limitations: Heterogeneity within the tumor remains possible, as just one region underwent sequencing.

Deletions cut 4 bases from V and 6 bases from J, with 12 bases between. The CDR3 loop spans 13 amino acids. CDR1 SGHRS and CDR2 YFSETQ come from the germline V gene. The receptor comes from a woman aged 35 to 70 with stage II squamous cell lung carcinoma. Here the sequenced sample was PBMCs, taken before any cancer treatment. The chain combines TRBV5-1 with TRBJ2-3; D is unresolved. The CDR3 bases are TGCGCCAGCAGCGCAGGAGATATGGATACGCAGTATTTT. Encoded protein: CASSAGDMDTQYF.